A selection of T cell receptor beta chains follows, all from one sample in a study of CD8 T cells in ankylosing spondylitis. TCRdb analysed the 5' RACE reads with MiXCR anew, one entry per CDR3 protein. The table includes a few hundred thousand distinct CDR3 sequences, about 7.3% detected once. The specimen was blood, either unsorted or a sorted T cell fraction (not recorded which). These TCRs come from a male donor with ankylosing spondylitis. CDR3s include the opening cysteine and the closing phenylalanine or tryptophan.

j_call v_call cdr3_aa
TRBJ1-2 TRBV9 CASSGNGYNYGYTF
TRBJ1-2 TRBV19 CASSIGQTFYGYTF
TRBJ2-5 TRBV28 CASSTSVPGEETQYF
TRBJ2-1 TRBV7-9 CASSLKGNSYNEQFF
TRBJ2-7 TRBV12-3/TRBV12-4 CASSPGRLEQYF
TRBJ2-2 TRBV5-1 CASSIPGQENTGELFF
TRBJ2-1 TRBV10-2 CASSETATRAYNEQFF
TRBJ2-7 TRBV20-1 CSARGLWDTYEQYF
TRBJ2-5 TRBV7-9 CASSLLAEETQYF
TRBJ2-1 TRBV10-3 CAISELAGGRYNEQFF
TRBJ1-1 TRBV7-2 CASSPWTGAFNTEAFF
TRBJ2-1 TRBV5-1 CASSFLAGGPNEQFF
TRBJ2-3 TRBV11-2 CASTHSTDTQYF
TRBJ2-1 TRBV28 CASIGQGMWNEQFF
TRBJ2-1 TRBV5-5 CASSLSTSGRRNREQFF
TRBJ2-7 TRBV9 CASRGQGDEQYF
TRBJ2-1 TRBV6-5 CASSYSERGYEQFF
TRBJ1-1 TRBV5-6 CASSSGLNVAEAFF
TRBJ2-7 TRBV6-1 CASSPAEFVYEQYF
TRBJ2-1 TRBV10-3 CAISADPSSYNEQFF
TRBJ2-3 TRBV5-6 CASRVLGEPQYF
TRBJ2-1 TRBV29-1 CSVAGTSGGAYNEQFF
TRBJ1-1 TRBV5-5 CASSLEGGGGTEAFF
TRBJ1-1 TRBV9 CASSGTGGLTEAFF
TRBJ1-1 TRBV27 CASSIRSSSGENTEAFF
TRBJ1-6 TRBV13 CASSKDREAYNSPLHF
TRBJ1-4 TRBV9 CASSVITGEKLFF
TRBJ2-1 TRBV5-1 CASRRSGTEKDNEQFF
TRBJ2-7 TRBV7-9 CASSSEGQGSYEQYF
TRBJ1-1 TRBV9 CASSPVGGNTEAFF
TRBJ2-1 TRBV12-3/TRBV12-4 CASSLAGQGFYNEQFF
TRBJ1-4 TRBV25-1 CASSNPFGTGKDDEKLFF
TRBJ2-1 TRBV28 CASIPGIPFNNEQFF
TRBJ2-4 TRBV20-1 CSARDGDSIQPGWNIQYF
TRBJ2-5 TRBV12-3/TRBV12-4 CASSPNGLFQETQYF
TRBJ2-5 TRBV21-1 CASSKASGDIRPQEETQYF
TRBJ2-1 TRBV6-2/TRBV6-3 CASTETGYSYNEQFF
TRBJ1-2 TRBV6-2/TRBV6-3 CASSYHQGTGNPQPLGYTF
TRBJ1-2 TRBV10-3 CAIRVFSRGANGYTF
TRBJ1-4 TRBV11-2 CASSGRDSDEKLFF
TRBJ1-2 TRBV27 CASSFRPGSNYGYTF
TRBJ2-2 TRBV28 CASRGWLAGGPNTGELFF
TRBJ2-2 TRBV20-1 CSARVVAGGTGELFF
TRBJ2-1 TRBV6-2/TRBV6-3 CASGYGNEQFF
TRBJ1-6 TRBV7-9 CASSTTGENSPLHF
TRBJ1-5 TRBV7-9 CASSPDRGDQPQHF
TRBJ2-7 TRBV6-2/TRBV6-3 CASSYSVGREFYEQYF
TRBJ2-3 TRBV28 CASRPQSRTTDTQYF
TRBJ2-7 TRBV6-1 CASLAHLAGGTSYEQYF
TRBJ2-7 TRBV10-3 CAISEIGQGRLGQYF
TRBJ1-5 TRBV28 CASSLQIRHVGEPQHF
TRBJ2-7 TRBV13 CASSLESPRDEQYF
TRBJ2-1 TRBV28 CASSSGHSSYNEQFF